These 20 T cell receptor beta chains were sequenced from one sample in a study of molecular identifiers for immune sequencing clone quantification. TCRdb reanalysed the PCR reads using MiXCR and keeps one entry per CDR3 protein. The sample records nearly 55,000 distinct CDR3 sequences, 35% to 40% being singletons. Sequencing input: naive CD8+ T cells from blood, with Jurkat cell RNA spiked in. Subset indicated: FACS-sorted CD8+CD4-CCR7+CD45RA+ naive T cells. These receptors all stem from a human donor in good health. Some libraries in this study had Jurkat cell RNA spiked in.

Here the CDR3 DNA reads TGTGCCAGCAGCGTACCGGGACAGGGAGGCCCTGCAAGTCTAGATACGCAGTATTTT. Protein sequence: CASSVPGQGGPASLDTQYF. The genes are TRBV9 and TRBJ2-3; 9 positions match TRBD1. The CDR3 loop spans 19 amino acids. Germline trimming cut 1 base from V and 5 bases from J; bases unmatched to any gene: 17. Germline lookup yields CDR1 SGDLS and CDR2 YYNGEE.

This clonotype was recorded a few times. The V and J genes are TRBV13 and TRBJ2-1; D gene uncertain. Germline V gene sequence: CDR1 PRHDT, CDR2 FYEKMQ (reference sequence). V dropped 5 bases and J dropped 0 bases, with 11 bases sitting between them. This CDR3 is 15 amino acids long. The CDR3 nucleotides are TGTGCCAGCAGCACCGGATGGAGCTCCTACAATGAGCAGTTCTTC. Encoded protein: CASSTGWSSYNEQFF.

The gene calls are TRBV7-2 and TRBJ1-4; 8 positions match TRBD1. Looked up from germline, CDR1 is SGHTA and CDR2 is FQGNSA. Trimming at V came to 5 bases and at J to 4 bases, leaving 6 bases not matched to a gene. CDR3 length: 15 amino acids. The chain's CDR3 is CASSRTTGVNEKLFF. The DNA for the CDR3 is TGTGCCAGCAGCAGGACGACAGGGGTTAATGAAAAACTGTTTTTT.

In regard to this clonotype: Possible read error: a much larger clone is one base away. Here the CDR3 omits its conserved ending phenylalanine or tryptophan, so a read error is the likely source. The rearrangement joins TRBV24-1 to TRBJ2-3; 8 bases line up with TRBD2. Trimming cost V 5 bases and J 2 bases; bases outside gene matches: 5. The CDR3 loop spans 15 amino acids. Germline-derived CDR1 and CDR2 are KGHDR and SFDVKD. Here the CDR3 reads CATSATSGYTDTQYL. Here the CDR3 DNA reads TGTGCCACCAGTGCTACTAGCGGATACACAGATACGCAGTATCTT.

On this clonotype: Because the CDR3 is missing its conserved closing phenylalanine or tryptophan, this is likely a read error. Because the CDR3's place on the DNA is in doubt, the DNA is left out and the CDR3 is given as listed by TCRdb. This sequence joins TRBV6-2 or TRBV6-3 and TRBJ2-3; the DNA was not compared with TRBD1, the D call given in the table. The CDR3 is made up of 15 amino acids, end residues included. CDR1 MNHEY and CDR2 SVGEGT come from the germline V gene. The CDR3 region is CASSYGDREPDTQDL.

As regards this clonotype: Its ends do not fully match the called genes, so a read error is possible. The chain joins TRBV27 to TRBJ2-5; perhaps TRBD1 as D (6 bases). From germline, CDR1 is MNHEY and CDR2 SMNVEV (reference sequence). The CDR3 has 15 amino acids. The CDR3, as DNA: TGTGCCAGCAGTTCTCCCAGGACAGATCAAGGGACCCAGTACTTC. It encodes CASSSPRTDQGTQYF.

The table lists this clonotype with many counts. The chain links TRBV7-9 to TRBJ1-4; D not certain. Germline V gene data show CDR1 as SEHNR and CDR2 as FQNEAQ (reference sequence). The V end was cut by 3 bases, the J end by 8 bases, with 4 bases between. The CDR3 length is 11 residues. The CDR3 reads CASSLQEKLFF. CDR3 nucleotides: TGTGCCAGCAGCTTGCAAGAAAAACTGTTTTTT.

In regard to this clonotype: A read error is possible here, since a much larger clone lies one base away. The chain joins TRBV7-6 to TRBJ2-5; TRBD1 matches 7 bases. Germline CDR1 reads SGHVS; CDR2 reads FNYEAQ. This CDR3 is 15 amino acids long. The CDR3 region has the DNA TGTGCCAGCAGCTTGCTAGACAGGGTTGGAGAGACCCGGTACTTC. Residues: CASSLLDRVGETRYF.

This clonotype was seen a handful of times. The CDR3 nucleotides are TGTGCCAGCAGCCATGGCGCCTTGGGCACTGAAGCTTTCTTT. It specifies CASSHGALGTEAFF. This rearrangement joins TRBV14 to TRBJ1-1, with D unresolved. The CDR3 is 14 amino acids. The germline CDR1 and CDR2 sequences are SGHDN and FVKESK. V was shortened by 3 bases and J by 4 bases, with 12 bases between the two germline ends.

V usage is TRBV13 and J usage is TRBJ2-4, with D maybe TRBD2 (5 bases). The V end was cut by 5 bases, the J end by 0 bases, with 8 bases between. There are 14 residues in the CDR3. CDR1 is PRHDT, CDR2 FYEKMQ, per germline (reference sequence). The CDR3 is CASSPGIAKNIQYF. The CDR3 region has the DNA TGTGCCAGCAGCCCCGGGATAGCCAAAAACATTCAGTACTTC. The full variable domain, in which reference TRBV13 and TRBJ2-4 provide the parts outside the CDR3, is AAGVIQSPRHLIKEKRETATLKCYPIPRHDTVYWYQQGPGQDPQFLISFYEKMQSDKGSIPDRFSAQQFSDYHSELNMSSLELGDSALYFCASSPGIAKNIQYFGAGTRLSVL.

The rearrangement joins TRBV20-1 to TRBJ2-3; either TRBD1 or TRBD2 may supply D (5 bases each). The CDR3 totals 13 residues. Germline lookup yields CDR1 DFQATT and CDR2 SNEGSKA (reference sequence). V dropped 6 bases and J dropped 4 bases, with 14 bases sitting between them. This CDR3 is CSAQGAKADTQYF. CDR3 coding DNA: TGCAGTGCCCAGGGAGCTAAGGCAGATACGCAGTATTTT.

This clonotype was picked up one time. Possible read error: a much larger clone is one base away. The conserved final phenylalanine or tryptophan is absent from the CDR3, which likely points to a read error. V gene TRBV29-1 combines with J gene TRBJ2-4; 11 bases line up with TRBD2. CDR3 length: 17 residues. Trimming cost V 6 bases and J 0 bases; bases outside gene matches: 10. The germline CDR1 and CDR2 sequences are SQVTM and ANQGSEA. This chain's CDR3 is CSVLTSGTVVAKNIQYL. CDR3 in DNA: TGCAGCGTCCTGACTAGCGGGACGGTGGTAGCCAAAAACATTCAGTACCTC.

This clonotype has more than one count but fewer than ten. V is TRBV10-2 and J is TRBJ2-7; maybe TRBD2 (7 bases). This CDR3 has 12 amino acids. Germline values: CDR1 WSHSY, CDR2 SAAADI. V shed 8 bases and J shed 2 bases, with 10 bases lying between them. The CDR3 sequence: CASGGGPYEQYF. Written as DNA, the CDR3 is TGCGCCAGCGGGGGGGGGCCCTACGAGCAGTACTTC.

Of note for this clonotype: Possible read error: a much larger clone is one base away. The chain couples TRBV11-2 to TRBJ2-7; D not resolved. Germline V gene lookup returns CDR1 SGHAT and CDR2 FQNNGV. This CDR3 comprises 12 residues. The CDR3 region has the DNA TGTGCCAGCAGCTTCGGCCCCTACGAGCAGCACTTC. Protein sequence: CASSFGPYEQHF.

On this clonotype: One end of the junction varies from germline; a read error may be responsible. The V call is TRBV19, the J call TRBJ2-1; 11 nucleotides match TRBD2. This CDR3 has 15 residues. Germline lookup yields CDR1 LNHDA and CDR2 SQIVND (reference sequence). Here the CDR3 reads CARSIAGGPYNEQFF. The CDR3 nucleotides read TGTGCCAGAAGTATAGCGGGAGGGCCCTACAATGAGCAGTTCTTC. Drawing the rest from reference TRBV19 and TRBJ2-1, the complete variable domain is DGGITQSPKYLFRKEGQNVTLSCEQNLNHDAMYWYRQDPGQGLRLIYYSQIVNDFQKGDIAEGYSVSREKKESFPLTVTSAQKNPTAFYLCARSIAGGPYNEQFFGPGTRLTVL.

The table lists this clonotype with many counts. The chain joins TRBV28 to TRBJ2-3; D tentatively fits TRBD1 or TRBD2 (5 bases each). Germline CDR1 reads MDHEN; CDR2 reads SYDVKM. CDR3 length equals 19 residues. The V gene lost 3 bases and the J gene lost 2 bases, with 24 bases spanning the gap. CDR3 nucleotide sequence: TGTGCCAGCAGTTTGGATAGGGTAGGGACCAACGCCCCCACAGATACGCAGTATTTT. Protein product: CASSLDRVGTNAPTDTQYF.

Notes on this clonotype: Since the CDR3 does not end with the conserved phenylalanine or tryptophan, this likely comes from a read error. This chain uses TRBV9 with TRBJ2-7; 9 nucleotides line up with TRBD2. V dropped 0 bases and J dropped 9; count of bases not matched to a gene: 7. The CDR3 sequence is 14 residues long. Germline CDR1 is SGDLS and CDR2 is YYNGEE. CDR3 residues: CASSVGIAGVAQYI. CDR3 nucleotides: TGTGCCAGCAGCGTAGGGATAGCGGGAGTTGCGCAGTACATC.

This clonotype was detected a few times. V usage is TRBV7-8 and J usage is TRBJ1-1; D ambiguous. The germline V and J ends were trimmed by 0 bases and 7 bases, with 18 bases remaining between them. Germline CDR1 SGHVS, CDR2 FQNEAQ. This CDR3 comprises 16 residues. In DNA form, the CDR3 reads TGTGCCAGCAGCTTAGCAGGACCCGGCGATTCATTTGAAGCTTTCTTT. This sequence encodes CASSLAGPGDSFEAFF.

Points on this clonotype: A read error may account for a junction end that differs from germline. The rearrangement links TRBV7-6 to TRBJ2-3; 9 bases are shared with TRBD2. This CDR3 region has 16 residues. Germline V gives CDR1 SGHVS, CDR2 FNYEAQ. CDR3 residues: CASSLRRGGVADAQYF. CDR3 bases: TGCGCCAGCAGCTTAAGGCGCGGGGGGGTCGCAGATGCGCAGTATTTT.

The chain recombines TRBV19 with TRBJ2-5; 7 bases map to TRBD1. Germline values: CDR1 LNHDA, CDR2 SQIVND (reference sequence). V lost 4 bases and J lost 2; bases outside the gene matches: 13. The CDR3 sequence is 17 residues long. The CDR3 DNA is TGTGCCAGTAGTACCTGGAGACAGGGCCCCAATCAAGAGACCCAGTACTTC. Translation gives CASSTWRQGPNQETQYF.